Given below is one T cell receptor beta chain in context. The sample belongs to a study of human T cells and chemical hapten exposure. Study overall: Throughout the approximately 26-week study, diphenylcyclopropenone was applied weekly to the patients' scalps.

The CDR3 spans 16 residues. The junction had 9 bases not matched to a gene; V was cut back by 2 bases and J by 3 bases. Germline V gives CDR1 LGHDT, CDR2 YNNKEL (reference sequence). Separate cDNA molecules received unique molecular identifiers, which the library attached to them. As processed by the authors: Samples held a median of approximately 96,000 TCRs, range 23,224–690,600. MiXCR, run by TCRdb on the RACE reads, gives a single entry per CDR3 protein. The V and J calls, along with clone size, are taken from TCRdb and not from the paper's own processing. The sample consists of roughly 80,000 distinct CDR3 sequences, around 15% of them appearing once. Indicated time point: pre-sensitization, week 0. Stated treatment: therapeutic diphenylcyclopropenone sensitization with weekly scalp DPC.

The clonotype comes from a woman between 50 and 59 years old with alopecia areata. Some clones in this sample may be carry-over from other donors' samples. This chain connects TRBV3-1 to TRBJ1-1, with TRBD1 matching 7 bases. This specimen consisted of whole blood, obtained in connection with sensitization to the hapten diphenylcyclopropenone (DPC). CDR3 protein: CASSQTLRGQDTEAFF. DNA for the CDR3: TGTGCCAGCAGCCAAACATTAAGGGGGCAGGACACTGAAGCTTTCTTT.